This T cell receptor beta chain was recorded in a study of T cell responses to AZD1222 COVID-19 vaccine. This CDR3 is built from 13 residues. V dropped 1 base and J dropped 7 bases, with 10 bases sitting between them. Per germline, CDR1 SEHNR and CDR2 FQNEAQ (reference sequence). The data were produced by immunoSEQ multiplex PCR, yet TCRdb's version contains in-frame clones alone and is incomplete. The repertoire includes about 120,000 clones, just over 85% of them detected once, and approximately 10% sits in the top ten. The clonotype comes from an adult in good health. The sample here was peripheral blood, taken on day 0 of AZD1222 vaccination. The genes are TRBV7-9 and TRBJ1-2, with a tentative D call TRBD1 (6 bases). The CDR3, as DNA: TGTGCCAGCAGCTTAGGGCAGGGGTTTGGCTACACCTTC. Translated, it gives CASSLGQGFGYTF. Combining the CDR3 with reference TRBV7-9 and TRBJ1-2 gives the whole variable domain DTGVSQNPRHKITKRGQNVTFRCDPISEHNRLYWYRQTLGQGPEFLTYFQNEAQLEKSRLLSDRFSAERPKGSFSTLEIQRTEQGDSAMYLCASSLGQGFGYTFGSGTRLTVV.